This entry features one T cell receptor beta chain sequence. The data were taken from a study of T cells in Graves' hyperthyroidism and ophthalmopathy. Template material for amplifying TCR beta CDR3 regions consisted of RNA transcripts. The TCR CDR3 first-round RT-PCR relied on the HTBI primer set. One entry per CDR3 protein results from TCRdb running MiXCR on the multiplex PCR reads. The sample has some 600,000 distinct CDR3 sequences; roughly 14% are singletons. This CDR3 comprises 16 residues. Germline lookup yields CDR1 MGHRA and CDR2 YSYEKL. V dropped 0 bases and J dropped 0 bases, with 11 bases sitting between them.

Sample: blood. This TCR was recovered from a woman in her thirties with Graves' hyperthyroidism that later progressed to Graves' ophthalmopathy. V is TRBV4-1 and J is TRBJ1-2; D unresolved. CDR3: CASSQEGIMTNYGYTF. CDR3 bases: TGCGCCAGCAGCCAAGAGGGTATCATGACTAACTATGGCTACACCTTC.